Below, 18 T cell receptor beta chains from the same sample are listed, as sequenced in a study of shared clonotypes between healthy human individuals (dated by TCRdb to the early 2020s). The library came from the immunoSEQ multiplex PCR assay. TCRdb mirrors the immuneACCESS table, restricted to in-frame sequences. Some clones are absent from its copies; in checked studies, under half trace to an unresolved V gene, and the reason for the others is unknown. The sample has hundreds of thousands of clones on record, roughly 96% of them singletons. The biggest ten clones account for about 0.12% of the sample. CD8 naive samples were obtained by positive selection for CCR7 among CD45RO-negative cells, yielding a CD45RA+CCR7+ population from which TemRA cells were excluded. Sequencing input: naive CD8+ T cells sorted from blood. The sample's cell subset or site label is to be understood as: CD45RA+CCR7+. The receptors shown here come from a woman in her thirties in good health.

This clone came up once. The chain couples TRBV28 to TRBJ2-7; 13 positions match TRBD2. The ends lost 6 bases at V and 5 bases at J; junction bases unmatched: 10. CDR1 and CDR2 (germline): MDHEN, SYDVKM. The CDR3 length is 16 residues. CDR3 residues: CASSPMGLAGRNEQYF. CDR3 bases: TGTGCCAGCAGCCCTATGGGACTAGCGGGAAGAAACGAGCAGTACTTC.

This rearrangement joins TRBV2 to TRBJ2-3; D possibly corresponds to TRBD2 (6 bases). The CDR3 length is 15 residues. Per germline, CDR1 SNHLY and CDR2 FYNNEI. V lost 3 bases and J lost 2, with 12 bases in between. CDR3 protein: CASSDGRGITDTQYF. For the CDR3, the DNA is TGTGCCAGCAGTGATGGTCGGGGGATCACAGATACGCAGTATTTT.

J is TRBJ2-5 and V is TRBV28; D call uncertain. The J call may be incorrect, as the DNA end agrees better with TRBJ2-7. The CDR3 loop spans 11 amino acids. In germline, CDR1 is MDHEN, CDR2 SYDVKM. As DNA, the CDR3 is TGTGCCAGCAGGAGCTCCTACGAGCAGTACTTC. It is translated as CASRSSYEQYF.

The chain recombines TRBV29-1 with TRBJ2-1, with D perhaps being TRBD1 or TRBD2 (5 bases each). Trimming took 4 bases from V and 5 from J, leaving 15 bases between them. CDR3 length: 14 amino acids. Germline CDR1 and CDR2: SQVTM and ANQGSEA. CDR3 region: CSVGGATRNNEQFF. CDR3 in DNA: TGCAGCGTTGGAGGGGCCACTCGGAACAATGAGCAGTTCTTC.

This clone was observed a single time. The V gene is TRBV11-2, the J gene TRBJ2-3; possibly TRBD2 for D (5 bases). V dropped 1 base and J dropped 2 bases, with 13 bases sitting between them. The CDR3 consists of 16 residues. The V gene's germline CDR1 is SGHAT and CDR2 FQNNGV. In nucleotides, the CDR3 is TGTGCCAGCAGCTTAGGGACCGTGACTACCACAGATACGCAGTATTTT. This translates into CASSLGTVTTTDTQYF.

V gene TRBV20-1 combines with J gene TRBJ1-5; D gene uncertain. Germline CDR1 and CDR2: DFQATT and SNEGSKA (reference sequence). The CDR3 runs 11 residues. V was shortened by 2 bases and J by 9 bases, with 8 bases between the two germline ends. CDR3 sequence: CSARKGWPQHF. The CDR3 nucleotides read TGCAGTGCTAGAAAGGGTTGGCCCCAGCATTTT.

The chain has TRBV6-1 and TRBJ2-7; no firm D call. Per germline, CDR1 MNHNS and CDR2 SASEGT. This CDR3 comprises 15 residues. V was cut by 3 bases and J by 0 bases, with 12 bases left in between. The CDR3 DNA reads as TGTGCCAGCAGTGAGCCGACTTGGAGCTCCTACGAGCAGTACTTC. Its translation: CASSEPTWSSYEQYF.

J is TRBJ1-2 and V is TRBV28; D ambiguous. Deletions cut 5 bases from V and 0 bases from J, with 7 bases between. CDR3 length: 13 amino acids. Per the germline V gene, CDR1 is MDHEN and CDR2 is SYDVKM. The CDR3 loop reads CASSLGPNYGYTF. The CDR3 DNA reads TGTGCCAGCAGTCTAGGCCCTAACTATGGCTACACCTTC.

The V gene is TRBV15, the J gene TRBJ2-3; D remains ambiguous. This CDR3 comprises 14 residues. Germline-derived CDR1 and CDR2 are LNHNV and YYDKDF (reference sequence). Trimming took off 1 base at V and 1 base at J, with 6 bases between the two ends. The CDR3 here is CATSRATGTDTQYF. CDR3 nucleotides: TGTGCCACCAGCAGAGCGACCGGCACAGATACGCAGTATTTT.

The CDR3 loop is CASSIRDSFFYEQYF. CDR3 sequence (DNA): TGTGCCAGCAGCATCCGGGACAGTTTCTTCTACGAGCAGTACTTC. The chain combines TRBV5-6 with TRBJ2-7; the match to TRBD1 covers 7 bases. The CDR3 contains 15 residues. Germline V gives CDR1 SGHDT, CDR2 YYEEEE. Germline trimming cut 4 bases from V and 3 bases from J; bases unmatched to any gene: 10.

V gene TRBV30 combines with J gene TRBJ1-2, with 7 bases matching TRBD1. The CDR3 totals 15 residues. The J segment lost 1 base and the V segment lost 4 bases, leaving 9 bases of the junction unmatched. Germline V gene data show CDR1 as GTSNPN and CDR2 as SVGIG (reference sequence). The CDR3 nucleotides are TGTGCCTGGAATATCCCGGGACAGATTAACTATGGCTACACCTTC. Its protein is CAWNIPGQINYGYTF.

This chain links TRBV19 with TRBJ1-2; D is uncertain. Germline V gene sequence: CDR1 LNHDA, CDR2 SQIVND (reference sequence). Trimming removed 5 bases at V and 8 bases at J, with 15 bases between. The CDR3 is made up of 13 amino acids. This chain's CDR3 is CASSHLLQGGYTF. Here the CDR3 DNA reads TGTGCCAGTAGTCATCTGCTACAAGGAGGCTACACCTTC.

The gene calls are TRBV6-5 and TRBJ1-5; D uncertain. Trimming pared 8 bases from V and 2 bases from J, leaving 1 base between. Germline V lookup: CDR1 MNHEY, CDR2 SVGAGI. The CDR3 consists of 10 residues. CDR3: CASGNQPQHF. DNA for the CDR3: TGTGCCAGCGGCAATCAGCCCCAGCATTTT.

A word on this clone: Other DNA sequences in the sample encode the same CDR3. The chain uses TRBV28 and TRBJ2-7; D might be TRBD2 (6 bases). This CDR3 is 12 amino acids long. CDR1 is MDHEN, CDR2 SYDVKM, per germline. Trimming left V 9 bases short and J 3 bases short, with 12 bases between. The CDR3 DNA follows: TGTGCCAGTCGGGACTCGGGCTACGAGCAGTACTTC. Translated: CASRDSGYEQYF. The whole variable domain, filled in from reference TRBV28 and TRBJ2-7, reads DVKVTQSSRYLVKRTGEKVFLECVQDMDHENMFWYRQDPGLGLRLIYFSYDVKMKEKGDIPEGYSVSREKKERFSLILESASTNQTSMYLCASRDSGYEQYFGPGTRLTVT.

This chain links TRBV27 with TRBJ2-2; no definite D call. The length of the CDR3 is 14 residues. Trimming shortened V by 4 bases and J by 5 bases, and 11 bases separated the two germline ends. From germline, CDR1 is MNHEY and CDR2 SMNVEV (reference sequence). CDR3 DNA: TGTGCCAGCAGTTCGCTCCCTGGTACCGGGGAGCTGTTTTTT. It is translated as CASSSLPGTGELFF.

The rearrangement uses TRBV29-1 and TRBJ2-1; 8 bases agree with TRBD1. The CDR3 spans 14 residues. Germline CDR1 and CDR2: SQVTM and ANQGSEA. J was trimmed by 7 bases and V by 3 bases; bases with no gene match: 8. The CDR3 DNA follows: TGCAGCGTTGATTCGGACAGGGTTTTAAATGAGCAGTTCTTC. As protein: CSVDSDRVLNEQFF.

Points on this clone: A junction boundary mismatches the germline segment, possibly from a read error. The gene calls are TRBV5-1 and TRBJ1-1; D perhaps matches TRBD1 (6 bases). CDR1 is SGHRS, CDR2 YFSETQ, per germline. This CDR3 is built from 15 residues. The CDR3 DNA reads TGCGCCAGCAGCTGGGAACAGGGTTTGAACGCTGAAGCTTTCTTT. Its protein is CASSWEQGLNAEAFF.

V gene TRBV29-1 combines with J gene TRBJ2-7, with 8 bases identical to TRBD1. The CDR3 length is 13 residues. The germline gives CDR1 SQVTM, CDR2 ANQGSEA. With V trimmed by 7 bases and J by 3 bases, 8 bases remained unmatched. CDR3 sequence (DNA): TGCAGCGCTCGACAGGGGTCGGACTACGAGCAGTACTTC. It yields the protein CSARQGSDYEQYF.